These 8 T cell receptor beta chains originate from one sample sequenced in a study of blood T cell repertoires in COVID-19. Measured with immunoSEQ multiplex PCR; TCRdb has only the in-frame clones, and not every one. The data hold approximately 90,000 clones, with around 72% observed a single time. The sequenced material came from peripheral blood. All receptors derive from a woman of 80 years or more with acute or convalescent COVID-19.

The chain couples TRBV25-1 to TRBJ2-7; the match to TRBD1 covers 8 bases. Germline CDR1 and CDR2: MGHDK and SYGVNS. Unmatched junction bases numbered 13, after V lost 8 bases and J lost 1 base. The CDR3 sequence is 16 residues long. The CDR3 protein is CASPLPQGARSYEQYF. The DNA of the CDR3 is TGTGCCAGCCCCCTGCCGCAGGGGGCGCGGTCCTACGAGCAGTACTTC.

The chain uses TRBV6-4 and TRBJ2-1; TRBD1 aligns across 9 bases. CDR1 is MRHNA and CDR2 is SNTAGT in the germline V gene. There are 13 residues in the CDR3. V dropped 3 bases and J dropped 14; count of bases not matched to a gene: 8. The CDR3 sequence is CASSEKLGTGKFF. The CDR3 DNA follows: TGTGCCAGCAGTGAGAAGTTAGGGACAGGGAAGTTCTTC.

This sequence joins TRBV6-2 or TRBV6-3 and TRBJ2-7; D may be TRBD1 (6 bases). Trimming pared 5 bases from V and 4 bases from J, leaving 15 bases between. The CDR3 length is 14 residues. Germline loops: CDR1 MNHEY, CDR2 SVGEGT. Here the CDR3 reads CASSNQLQGYEQYF. DNA of the CDR3: TGTGCCAGCAGTAACCAACTACAGGGTTACGAGCAGTACTTC.

The chain recombines TRBV11-2 with TRBJ2-1; 10 bases are shared with TRBD2. This CDR3 has 15 residues. V shed 2 bases, J shed 8 bases, and the junction held 6 bases outside the gene matches. Germline loops: CDR1 SGHAT, CDR2 FQNNGV. The CDR3 reads CASSLKSGGVHEQFF. Here the CDR3 DNA reads TGTGCCAGCAGCTTAAAGAGCGGGGGGGTCCATGAGCAGTTCTTC. Supplemented by reference TRBV11-2 and TRBJ2-1, the full variable domain reads EAGVAQSPRYKIIEKRQSVAFWCNPISGHATLYWYQQILGQGPKLLIQFQNNGVVDDSQLPKDRFSAERLKGVDSTLKIQPAKLEDSAVYLCASSLKSGGVHEQFFGPGTRLTVL.

The genes are TRBV24-1 and TRBJ1-2; no reliable D call. Deletions cut 2 bases from V and 2 bases from J, with 11 bases between. There are 15 residues in the CDR3. Germline loops: CDR1 KGHDR, CDR2 SFDVKD. The CDR3 reads CATSDSRAGNYGYTF. In DNA, the CDR3 is TGTGCCACCAGTGATTCAAGAGCCGGGAACTATGGCTACACCTTC.

This clone was detected only once. The chain employs TRBV5-6 and TRBJ2-3; no definite D call. With 3 bases removed from V and 2 bases from J, the gap between germline ends came to 7 bases. The CDR3 has 13 amino acids. Germline CDR1 reads SGHDT; CDR2 reads YYEEEE. In nucleotides, the CDR3 is TGTGCCAGCAGCTCTCTATACACAGATACGCAGTATTTT. Protein sequence: CASSSLYTDTQYF.

V gene TRBV3-1 (or the pseudogene TRBV3-2) combines with J gene TRBJ1-4, with D perhaps matching TRBD1 (5 bases). V lost 1 base and J lost 8, with 20 bases in between. This CDR3 has 17 amino acids. Per the germline V gene, CDR1 is LGHDT and CDR2 is YNNKEL (reference sequence). CDR3 sequence (DNA): TGTGCCAGCAGCCAAGGCAGGGAGGGGTGGGGAACCGAAAAACTGTTTTTT. Protein product: CASSQGREGWGTEKLFF.

The V call is TRBV5-1, the J call TRBJ1-2; 9 nucleotides line up with TRBD1. V gave up 2 bases and J gave up 4 bases; unmatched junction bases: 6. The CDR3 is 15 residues long. The germline V gene has CDR1 SGHRS and CDR2 YFSETQ. The CDR3 DNA is TGCGCCAGCAGCTTCAGGGACAGGGAGCTCTATGGCTACACCTTC. This sequence encodes CASSFRDRELYGYTF.